This is a list of T cell receptor beta chains from one sample in a study of shared clonotypes between healthy human individuals. This table comes from immunoSEQ multiplex PCR, and its TCRdb copy is limited to in-frame clones, with some not included. The sample contains roughly 600,000 clones, 98% of which appear only once. Sample: naive CD8+ T cells sorted from blood. The receptor source for this set is a man aged 30 to 39 in good health. The CDR3 runs from the conserved cysteine through the conserved F or W. A D gene is named only where the DNA matches it firmly. Clone sizes are given selectively: once, few, many, or a class where the clone is expanded.

TRBV27	-	TRBJ2-1	TRBD1	TGTGCCAGCAGTTTTCTGGGACAGGACAATGAGCAGTTCTTC	CASSFLGQDNEQFF
TRBV7-8	-	TRBJ2-7	TRBD2	TGTGCCAGCAGCGTCAATAGCGGGATCTTCCACGAGCAGTACTTC	CASSVNSGIFHEQYF
TRBV29-1	-	TRBJ2-1	-	TGCAGCGTTGGCCAATACAATGAGCAGTTCTTC	CSVGQYNEQFF
TRBV9	-	TRBJ1-4	-	TGTGCCAGCAGCCCATCGGAGGGGTTTAAGGAAAAACTGTTTTTT	CASSPSEGFKEKLFF
TRBV7-9	-	TRBJ2-7	-	TGTGCCAGCAGCTTACAGGCCTACGAGCAGTACTTC	CASSLQAYEQYF
TRBV6-1	-	TRBJ2-7	-	TGTGCCAGCAAGGAAAGACAAACAAACGAGCAGTACTTC	CASKERQTNEQYF
TRBV27	-	TRBJ1-1	-	TGTGCCAGCAGTTGGGGGGGCGGGAACACTGAAGCTTTCTTT	CASSWGGGNTEAFF
TRBV4-1	-	TRBJ2-7	-	TGCGCCAGCAGCCAAGAAGTAGGCCCGCGGGATAAGTACGAGCAGTACTTC	CASSQEVGPRDKYEQYF
TRBV27	-	TRBJ1-2	-	TGTGCCAGCAGTTTGCTACAGGGCTATGGCTACACCTTC	CASSLLQGYGYTF
TRBV27	-	TRBJ2-2	-	TGTGCCAGCATCCCGTTAGGGGTCTCGAACACCGGGGAGCTGTTTTTT	CASIPLGVSNTGELFF
TRBV18	-	TRBJ1-1	-	TGTGCCAGCTCACCACCGGACAGACCGAACACTGAAGCTTTCTTT	CASSPPDRPNTEAFF
TRBV13	once	TRBJ2-1	-	TGTGCCAGCAGCGTAGGCGGCTATAACAATGAGCAGTTCTTC	CASSVGGYNNEQFF
TRBV6-4	-	TRBJ1-1	-	TGTGCCAGCCGTAAAGGAACTATGAACACTGAAGCTTTCTTT	CASRKGTMNTEAFF
TRBV29-1	-	TRBJ2-7	-	TGCAGCGTTGTGCGTCCAGGACAACCCTACGAGCAGTACTTC	CSVVRPGQPYEQYF
TRBV15	-	TRBJ2-3	TRBD1	TGTGCCACCAGCAGACCCAAGGGGGCAGCAATCACAGATACGCAGTATTTT	CATSRPKGAAITDTQYF
TRBV5-8	-	TRBJ2-5	TRBD2	TGTGCCAGCAGCGGAGTAGCGGGAGTCTGGGAGACCCAGTACTTC	CASSGVAGVWETQYF
TRBV27	-	TRBJ2-7	-	TGTGCCAGCACCAACCAGTCCTACGAGCAGTACTTC	CASTNQSYEQYF
TRBV7-9	-	TRBJ2-3	-	TGTGCCAGCAGCGGGATGGGATTACATACGCAGTATTTT	CASSGMGLHTQYF
TRBV7-7	-	TRBJ2-5	-	TGTGCCAGCAGCTTAATGGACTCAGCGGAGACCCAGTACTTC	CASSLMDSAETQYF
TRBV6-1	-	TRBJ1-1	-	TGTGCCAGCAGTGAGATACAGGGCACTGAAGCTTTCTTT	CASSEIQGTEAFF
TRBV13	-	TRBJ2-7	-	TGTGCCAGCAGCCATTCGACAGGAGCCTACGAGCAGTACTTC	CASSHSTGAYEQYF
TRBV25-1	-	TRBJ2-5	-	TGTGCCACCCTTAGGCCTAGCTCAGAGACCCAGTACTTC	CATLRPSSETQYF
TRBV27	-	TRBJ1-1	-	TGTGCCAGCAGTTCACGAGGGACGAACACTGAAGCTTTCTTT	CASSSRGTNTEAFF
TRBV6-6	once	TRBJ2-7	-	TGTGCCAGCGGGTTCTCGAGTGAGCAGTACTTC	CASGFSSEQYF
TRBV20-1	-	TRBJ1-1	-	TGCAGTGCTAGGGGCAGGAGGGCTTTCTTT	CSARGRRAFF
TRBV6-1	-	TRBJ2-7	TRBD1	TGTGCCAGCAGTGGAAGGGACAGGCTATTTTACGAGCAGTACTTC	CASSGRDRLFYEQYF
TRBV7-2	-	TRBJ1-4	-	TGTGCCAGCAGGTTGGAACCCACTACAACAACTAATGAAAAACTGTTTTTT	CASRLEPTTTTNEKLFF
TRBV27	-	TRBJ2-7	-	TGTGCCAGCAGTTTATCGAGGGGCTACGAGCAGTACTTC	CASSLSRGYEQYF
TRBV6-5	-	TRBJ2-2	-	TGTGCCAGCAGTTACGGGCAGTCAACCGGGGAGCTGTTTTTT	CASSYGQSTGELFF
TRBV11-2	-	TRBJ2-4	-	TGTGCCAGCAGCTTAGGGCCTTATCCGGGGGCCAAAAACATTCAGTACTTC	CASSLGPYPGAKNIQYF
TRBV9	-	TRBJ2-7	-	TGTGCCAGCAGCGCATCGACAGGCCTGAGCTCCTACGAGCAGTACTTC	CASSASTGLSSYEQYF
TRBV5-5	-	TRBJ2-7	TRBD1	TGTGCCAGCAGCTCAAGACAGGGATCCTACGAGCAGTACTTC	CASSSRQGSYEQYF
TRBV29-1	once	TRBJ2-7	TRBD1	TGCAGCGTTGAGGGGACCGGGACAGGGAACTACGAGCAGTACTTC	CSVEGTGTGNYEQYF
TRBV2	-	TRBJ1-1	-	TGTGCCAGCAGTCCCGTCGGGGGTGACACTGAAGCTTTCTTT	CASSPVGGDTEAFF
TRBV11-2	-	TRBJ2-7	-	TGTGCCAGCAGCTTAGGGGCGTCAGTCTACGAGCAGTACTTC	CASSLGASVYEQYF
TRBV5-8	-	TRBJ1-4	TRBD1	TGTGCCAGCACTTCCATTCCGGGACAGGGACTTGAAAAACTGTTTTTT	CASTSIPGQGLEKLFF
TRBV7-8	-	TRBJ2-1	TRBD2	TGTGCCACCGGCAGCGGGAGGGCATTCGATGAGCAGTTCTTC	CATGSGRAFDEQFF
TRBV5-1	-	TRBJ2-1	-	TGCGCCAGCAGCTTTGGGGGTTCTCCCTACAATGAGCAGTTCTTC	CASSFGGSPYNEQFF
TRBV5-4	once	TRBJ2-7	TRBD2	TGTGCCAGCAGCTTGGGGACTAGGGCCGGATACGAGCAGTACTTC	CASSLGTRAGYEQYF
TRBV28	-	TRBJ2-7	TRBD1	TGTGCCAGCAGTTCCCGGACAGGGGTTAACTACGAGCAGTACTTC	CASSSRTGVNYEQYF
TRBV13	-	TRBJ2-2	TRBD2	TGTGCCAGCAGCTCCCTGGGAGGGGATAGGACCGGGGAGCTGTTTTTT	CASSSLGGDRTGELFF
TRBV2	once	TRBJ2-7	-	TGTGCCAGCAGCTGGACTGGCTCTCGGGACGAGCAGTACTTC	CASSWTGSRDEQYF
TRBV5-4	-	TRBJ2-7	TRBD1	TGTGCCAGCAGCTCACAGGGGGGACCCCCCGAGCAGTACTTC	CASSSQGGPPEQYF
TRBV10-3	-	TRBJ2-7	-	TGTGCCATCAGCTCTCCCTGGGACTCGTACAACGAGCAGTACTTC	CAISSPWDSYNEQYF
TRBV29-1	-	TRBJ2-1	-	TGCAGCGTTTGGGGTCTAACGAATGAGCAGTTCTTC	CSVWGLTNEQFF
TRBV4-2	-	TRBJ2-3	TRBD2	TGTGCCAGCAGCCAAGTGGCGCGGGAGAGGTCAGATACGCAGTATTTT	CASSQVARERSDTQYF
TRBV12-5	-	TRBJ2-7	-	TGTGCTAGTGGTTTTCAGGGAGGCGAGCAGTACTTC	CASGFQGGEQYF
TRBV29-1	-	TRBJ2-7	-	TGCAGCGTCCTCCCTCAGGACGCCTACGAGCAGTACTTC	CSVLPQDAYEQYF
TRBV27	once	TRBJ2-1	TRBD2	TGTGCCAGCAGTTTAAGGACTAGCGGAACCGGGGAGCAGTTCTTC	CASSLRTSGTGEQFF
TRBV7-9	-	TRBJ1-4	-	TGTGCCAGCAGCTTAACCTCCGAAGGGCCAACTAATGAAAAACTGTTTTTT	CASSLTSEGPTNEKLFF